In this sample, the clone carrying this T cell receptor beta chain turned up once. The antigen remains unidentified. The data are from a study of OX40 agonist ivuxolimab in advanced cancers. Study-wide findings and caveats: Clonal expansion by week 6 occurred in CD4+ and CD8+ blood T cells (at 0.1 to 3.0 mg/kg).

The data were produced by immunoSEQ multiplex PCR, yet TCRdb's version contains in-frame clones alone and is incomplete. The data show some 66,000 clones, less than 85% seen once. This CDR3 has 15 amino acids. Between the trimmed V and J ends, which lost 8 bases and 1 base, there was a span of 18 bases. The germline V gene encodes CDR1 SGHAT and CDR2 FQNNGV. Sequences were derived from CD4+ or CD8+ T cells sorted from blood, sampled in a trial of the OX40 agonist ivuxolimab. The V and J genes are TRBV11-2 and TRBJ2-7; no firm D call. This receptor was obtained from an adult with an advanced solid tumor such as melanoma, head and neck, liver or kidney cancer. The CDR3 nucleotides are TGTGCCAGCGGTCTTCTTACAGTGCCATCCTACGAGCAGTACTTC. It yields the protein CASGLLTVPSYEQYF. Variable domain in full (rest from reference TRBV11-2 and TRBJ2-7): EAGVAQSPRYKIIEKRQSVAFWCNPISGHATLYWYQQILGQGPKLLIQFQNNGVVDDSQLPKDRFSAERLKGVDSTLKIQPAKLEDSAVYLCASGLLTVPSYEQYFGPGTRLTVT.